Listed below are T cell receptor beta chains from one sample, sequenced in a study of low-dose radiotherapy and immunotherapy resistance in tumors. TCRdb itself ran the reads through MiXCR, one entry per CDR3 protein. This table holds 64,000 or so distinct CDR3 sequences, around 27% found once. This material consisted of PBMCs, taken before treatment. Source of these receptors: a male donor with rectosigmoid adenocarcinoma. Each CDR3 is given with its conserved first and last residue. The D gene is left open where the match is weak. Clone size appears in some rows only: once, few, many, or a class for an expanded clone.

>-|few|TRBJ1-2|TRBV5-3
TGTGCCAGCAGCTTGGGTTCCGGAGACTACACCTTC
CASSLGSGDYTF
>-|many|TRBJ2-1|TRBV7-2
TGTGCCAGCTGCGCCGGGAACACCTACAATGAGCAGTTCTTC
CASCAGNTYNEQFF
>-|many|TRBJ2-7|TRBV5-6
TGTGCCAGCGAGATTAGGGGGAGGTACGAGCAGTACTTC
CASEIRGRYEQYF
>TRBD1|many|TRBJ1-3|TRBV4-2
TGTGCCAGCAGCCAAAGAGTTAACAGGGGAATCTCTGGAAACACCATATATTTT
CASSQRVNRGISGNTIYF
>TRBD1|many|TRBJ2-7|TRBV27
TGTGCCAGCAGTTTAGACAGGGTTATCGACGAGCAGTACTTC
CASSLDRVIDEQYF
>-|few|TRBJ1-5|TRBV12-5
TGTGCTAGTGGTCGCCCCGATCAGCCCCAGCATTTT
CASGRPDQPQHF
>-|many|TRBJ2-3|TRBV2
TGTGCCAGCAGTGAAATCGGGGTATCGCAGTATTTT
CASSEIGVSQYF
>-|many|TRBJ2-1|TRBV29-1
TGCAGCGTGAAGGGGGCGTCTGGGAGGCTGGTATACAATGAGCAGTTCTTC
CSVKGASGRLVYNEQFF
>TRBD2|many|TRBJ2-5|TRBV27
TGTGCCAGCAGCCCCTCTAGCGGGATTTTTGAGACCCAGTACTTC
CASSPSSGIFETQYF
>-|many|TRBJ2-3|TRBV5-1
TGCGCCAGCAGCCCCCTAGGGGCCCCAGATACGCAGTATTTT
CASSPLGAPDTQYF
>-|many|TRBJ2-3|TRBV2
TGTGCCAGCGCGCCAGAAGTCACAGATACGCAGTATTTT
CASAPEVTDTQYF
>-|many|TRBJ1-1|TRBV2
TGTGCCAGCAGTGAAAACTGGGGGACTGAAGCTTTCTTT
CASSENWGTEAFF
>TRBD2|many|TRBJ2-7|TRBV7-2
TGTGCCAGCACCGTGGGGACTAGCCTATCCGAGCAGTACTTC
CASTVGTSLSEQYF
>-|many|TRBJ1-4|TRBV15
TGTGCCACCAGCAGGGACAATGAAAAACTGTTTTTT
CATSRDNEKLFF
>TRBD2|many|TRBJ2-3|TRBV29-1
TGCAGCGGGGGGCTAGCGGGGGTGGCAGATACGCAGTATTTT
CSGGLAGVADTQYF
>-|many|TRBJ2-7|TRBV5-1
TGCGCCAGCAGCCCCAGACAGGAGCTCTCCTACGAGCAGTACTTC
CASSPRQELSYEQYF
>TRBD1|-|TRBJ2-7|TRBV28
TGTGCCAGCAGTCGGGACAGCTCCTCCTACGAGCAGTACTTC
CASSRDSSSYEQYF
>TRBD2|once|TRBJ2-1|TRBV25-1
TGTGCCACCCTTAGCGGGGGTAGGGATGAGCAGTTCTTC
CATLSGGRDEQFF
>-|few|TRBJ2-6|TRBV5-1
TGCGCCAGCAGCCCCCCCTCGGGGGCCAACGTCCTGACTTTC
CASSPPSGANVLTF
>-|many|TRBJ2-7|TRBV6-6
TGTGCCAGCAGTTCTAACAGCCCGATACTAGGTAGCGGTGAAGACGAGCAGTACTTC
CASSSNSPILGSGEDEQYF
>TRBD1|many|TRBJ1-2|TRBV4-1
TGCGCCAGCAGCCTGACAGGGGACTATGGCTACACCTTC
CASSLTGDYGYTF
>TRBD2|many|TRBJ2-1|TRBV10-3
TGTGCCATCAGTGAGAGGACTAGCGGGGGGAGCTCCTACAATGAGCAGTTCTTC
CAISERTSGGSSYNEQFF
>-|many|TRBJ2-2|TRBV2
TGTGCCAGCAGTGGGGGGGATTTCACAGGGGAGCTGTTTTTT
CASSGGDFTGELFF
>-|many|TRBJ2-7|TRBV28
TGTGCCAGCAGTGATTATTCCGGGACCTCTTACGAGCAGTACTTC
CASSDYSGTSYEQYF
>-|many|TRBJ2-7|TRBV27
TGTGCCAGCAGTTTGGTGGGGGCTAGGAACTACGAGCAGTACTTC
CASSLVGARNYEQYF
>-|many|TRBJ1-2|TRBV21-1
TGTGCCAGCAGCGCAAGGACAGGGGATGGCTACACCTTC
CASSARTGDGYTF
>-|many|TRBJ2-5|TRBV3-1
TGTGCCAGCAGCCCCCGGTCTAGGGGGGAAGAGACCCAGTACTTC
CASSPRSRGEETQYF
>TRBD1|-|TRBJ2-5|TRBV13
TGTGCCAGCAGCCGGGACAGGGACAAGACCCAGTACTTC
CASSRDRDKTQYF
>-|many|TRBJ2-7|TRBV4-3
TGCGCCAGCAGCCAAGGCGTTCCTACCTACGAGCAGTACTTC
CASSQGVPTYEQYF
>-|few|TRBJ2-2|TRBV7-3
TGTGCCAGCAGCTTAACATCTGGCGCGCCGAACACCGGGGAGCTGTTTTTT
CASSLTSGAPNTGELFF
>-|-|TRBJ2-3|TRBV11-2
TGTGCCAGCAGCAATGGAAATCCGGCAGCTACGCAGTATTTT
CASSNGNPAATQYF
>TRBD1|many|TRBJ1-1|TRBV7-9
TGTGCCAGCAGCGTAACCTCCGGGACAGCAGCAACTGAAGCTTTCTTT
CASSVTSGTAATEAFF
>TRBD1|many|TRBJ1-5|TRBV19
TGTGCCAGTAATCGGGACAGGGCTCTTCAGCCCCAGCATTTT
CASNRDRALQPQHF
>-|many|TRBJ2-7|TRBV24-1
TGTGCCACCAGTGATTTGCGGAGAAGTGGGTTAAAGCAGTACTTC
CATSDLRRSGLKQYF
>-|many|TRBJ2-6|TRBV24-1
TGTGCCACCAGTGATTCCACTTCGACAGGAGGCTCTGGGGCCAACGTCCTGACTTTC
CATSDSTSTGGSGANVLTF
>-|many|TRBJ1-3|TRBV21-1
TGTGCCAGCAGCAAAGCGGTACAAAACTCTGGAAACACCATATATTTT
CASSKAVQNSGNTIYF
>TRBD1|many|TRBJ1-6|TRBV5-1
TGCGCCAGCAGCTTGGACGGGACAGGGACTTCACCCCTCCACTTT
CASSLDGTGTSPLHF
>-|-|TRBJ2-1|TRBV10-2
TGTGCCATCAGGCCTTCAGAGCGGGTAGACAATGAGCAGTTCTTC
CAIRPSERVDNEQFF
>-|many|TRBJ2-1|TRBV12-5
TGTGCTAGTGGTTTGGGCGACATCGGGGAGCAGTTCTTC
CASGLGDIGEQFF
>TRBD2|many|TRBJ2-3|TRBV6-2/TRBV6-3
TGTGCCAGCACCACGCTAGCGGGGGGCACAGATACGCAGTATTTT
CASTTLAGGTDTQYF